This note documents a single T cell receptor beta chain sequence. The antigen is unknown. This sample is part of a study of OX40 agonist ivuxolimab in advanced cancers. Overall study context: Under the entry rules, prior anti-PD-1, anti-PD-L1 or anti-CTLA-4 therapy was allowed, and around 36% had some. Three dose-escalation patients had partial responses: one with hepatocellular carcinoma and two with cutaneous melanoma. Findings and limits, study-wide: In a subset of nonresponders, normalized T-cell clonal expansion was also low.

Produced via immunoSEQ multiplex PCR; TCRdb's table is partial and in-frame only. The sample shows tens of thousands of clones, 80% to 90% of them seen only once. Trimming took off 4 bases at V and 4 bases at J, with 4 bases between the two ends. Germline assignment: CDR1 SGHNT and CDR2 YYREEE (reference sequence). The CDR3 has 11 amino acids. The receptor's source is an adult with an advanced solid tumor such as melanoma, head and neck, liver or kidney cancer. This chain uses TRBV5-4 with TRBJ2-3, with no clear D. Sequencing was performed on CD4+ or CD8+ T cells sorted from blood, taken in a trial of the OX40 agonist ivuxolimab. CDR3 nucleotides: TGTGCCAGCAGCCAAGCAGATACGCAGTATTTT. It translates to CASSQADTQYF.